The clone carrying this TCR beta chain was recorded a few times. The antigen is undetermined. Unmatched junction bases numbered 7, after V lost 6 bases and J lost 1 base. CDR3 length: 14 amino acids. Germline lookup yields CDR1 DFQATT and CDR2 SNEGSKA (reference sequence). The data originate from a study of human T cells and chemical hapten exposure. Overall study: Alopecia universalis, totalis or areata was present in patients who were mostly female. Small volume differences among pooled libraries mainly caused per-sample TCR yield variation. The study, taken as a whole, reports: Expanded TCRs formed significantly more large CDR3 similarity clusters than controls.

The time point is: patch test 1, 2 weeks after DPC sensitization. Noted treatment: therapeutic diphenylcyclopropenone sensitization with weekly scalp DPC. It was the library that attached unique molecular identifiers to individual cDNA molecules. TCRdb recomputed calls from the RACE reads with MiXCR, one row per CDR3 protein. The sample shows a few hundred thousand distinct CDR3 sequences, roughly 5% of them seen only once. The chain employs TRBV20-1 and TRBJ2-3; 7 nucleotides agree with TRBD2. The clonotype originates from a woman aged 50 to 65 with alopecia areata. Some clones in this sample may be carry-over from other donors' samples. Material: whole blood, obtained in connection with sensitization to the hapten diphenylcyclopropenone (DPC). CDR3 sequence (DNA): TGCAGTGCCTACCAGAGCGGGGGCACAGATACGCAGTATTTT. Translating gives CSAYQSGGTDTQYF.